This T cell receptor beta chain was recovered during a study of blood T cell repertoires in COVID-19. Study-wide background: In each case, the material was cDNA or gDNA derived from T cells, B-cell-depleted T cells, or PBMCs.

In the source study's methods: Reference gene primer amplification in the assay estimated nucleated cell counts. The table came from immunoSEQ multiplex PCR; TCRdb's copy has only in-frame clones and leaves some out. V and J calls and clone size are given by that table; D and trimming were obtained from the DNA. The repertoire consists of about 320,000 clones, with 85% occurring once and the leading ten covering around 2%. Participants classified as exposed had met a COVID-19 case within 2 weeks before study entry. The CDR3 is 13 residues long. V was shortened by 2 bases and J by 3 bases, with 8 bases between the two germline ends. Germline CDR1 and CDR2: KGHSH and LQKENI.

This TCR came from a woman aged 25 to 39 who had been exposed to COVID-19. The sequenced sample consisted of PBMCs or T cells enriched from blood (not recorded which). The chain employs TRBV18 and TRBJ2-7; D is uncertain. The CDR3 is CASSPLEVYEQYF. CDR3 in DNA: TGTGCCAGCTCACCATTAGAGGTCTACGAGCAGTACTTC.